The 21 T cell receptor beta chains reported below all come from one sample, sequenced in a study of blood T cell repertoires in COVID-19. Assay used: immunoSEQ multiplex PCR; TCRdb lists only in-frame clones, some missing. The sample holds some 50,000 clones, approximately 85% seen once. The sequenced sample consisted of peripheral blood. All receptors come from a human donor in a cohort sampled during active COVID-19. The donor label of this sample is uncertain.

Points on this clone: The identical CDR3 is also encoded by other nucleotide sequences in the sample. The rearrangement uses TRBV5-1 and TRBJ2-7; no definite D call. The CDR3 has 13 amino acids. Trimming took 2 bases from V and 3 from J, leaving 9 bases between them. Germline CDR1 is SGHRS and CDR2 is YFSETQ. The CDR3 nucleotides read TGCGCCAGCAGCTTCGGTACTTACTACGAGCAGTACTTC. Amino acids: CASSFGTYYEQYF. Full variable domain (remainder filled in from reference TRBV5-1 and TRBJ2-7): KAGVTQTPRYLIKTRGQQVTLSCSPISGHRSVSWYQQTPGQGLQFLFEYFSETQRNKGNFPGRFSGRQFSNSRSEMNVSTLELGDSALYLCASSFGTYYEQYFGPGTRLTVT.

V and J are TRBV5-6 and TRBJ1-4; 9 bases fit TRBD1. J was trimmed by 7 bases and V by 4 bases; bases with no gene match: 8. CDR1 and CDR2 from the germline V gene are SGHDT and YYEEEE. This CDR3 spans 15 amino acids. This CDR3 is CASSATGGAVEKLFF. The CDR3 DNA reads as TGTGCCAGCAGCGCAACAGGGGGCGCGGTTGAAAAACTGTTTTTT.

The chain couples TRBV7-3 to TRBJ2-3; 8 bases are a match to TRBD2. There are 15 residues in the CDR3. J gave up 1 base and V 5 bases, and 5 bases lay outside the gene matches. Germline loops: CDR1 SGHTA, CDR2 FQGTGA. CDR3 nucleotides: TGTGCCAGCAGCCTAAGGCGGGGGGGCACAGATACGCAGTATTTT. It is translated as CASSLRRGGTDTQYF.

CDR3 amino acids: CASSESGGSKNIQYF. In DNA form, the CDR3 reads TGTGCCAGCAGTGAGTCCGGCGGGAGCAAAAACATTCAGTACTTC. The rearrangement links TRBV25-1 to TRBJ2-4; 7 bases line up with TRBD2. The CDR3 sequence is 15 residues long. With V trimmed by 3 bases and J by 3 bases, 5 bases remained unmatched. CDR1 is MGHDK, CDR2 SYGVNS, per germline.

The CDR3 region has the DNA TGTGCCAGCAGTTTGTCACTCTCGAACACTGAAGCTTTCTTT. Residues: CASSLSLSNTEAFF. The gene calls are TRBV6-5 and TRBJ1-1; D is ambiguous. Trimming removed 4 bases at V and 1 base at J, with 10 bases between. The germline V gene has CDR1 MNHEY and CDR2 SVGAGI. The length of the CDR3 is 14 residues.

This clone appeared once. The chain employs TRBV11-2 and TRBJ2-5, with 8 bases lining up with TRBD2. The CDR3 loop spans 17 amino acids. With V trimmed by 5 bases and J by 2 bases, 13 bases remained unmatched. Per the germline V gene, CDR1 is SGHAT and CDR2 is FQNNGV. CDR3 in amino acids: CASSPLPGGAIQETQYF. The DNA of the CDR3 is TGTGCCAGCAGCCCCCTCCCGGGGGGGGCGATTCAAGAGACCCAGTACTTC.

This clone appeared once. This sequence joins TRBV5-4 and TRBJ2-2, with TRBD2 matching over 10 bases. CDR1 and CDR2 from the germline V gene are SGHNT and YYREEE (reference sequence). The CDR3 runs 17 residues. The V gene end was trimmed by 4 bases and the J gene end by 5 bases; junction bases not matched to a gene: 11. The CDR3 protein is CASSPEKRGGQTGELFF. Here the CDR3 DNA reads TGTGCCAGCAGCCCCGAAAAGCGGGGGGGCCAGACCGGGGAGCTGTTTTTT.

This chain connects TRBV7-8 to TRBJ2-5, with a tentative D call TRBD1 (6 bases). Germline V gene lookup returns CDR1 SGHVS and CDR2 FQNEAQ. The CDR3 is 14 residues long. Trimming cost V 2 bases and J 4 bases, with 11 bases left between them. Written as DNA, the CDR3 is TGTGCCAGCAGCTTAATGACAGGCGTAGAGACCCAGTACTTC. Translated, it gives CASSLMTGVETQYF.

This sequence joins TRBV5-1 and TRBJ2-5; TRBD2 matches at 9 bases. This CDR3 region has 15 residues. Germline values: CDR1 SGHRS, CDR2 YFSETQ. V shed 0 bases and J 7 bases; nucleotides not matched to a gene: 7. The CDR3, as DNA: TGCGCCAGCAGCTTGGTCGGTAGCGGGGGAGGGACCCAGTACTTC. It translates to CASSLVGSGGGTQYF.

The chain employs TRBV29-1 and TRBJ2-7, with 8 nucleotides matching TRBD1. Germline trimming cut 4 bases from V and 6 bases from J; bases unmatched to any gene: 8. Looked up from germline, CDR1 is SQVTM and CDR2 is ANQGSEA. There are 13 residues in the CDR3. The CDR3: CSVGGLQGGEQYF. The CDR3 DNA sequence: TGCAGCGTTGGAGGGCTACAGGGGGGCGAGCAGTACTTC.

CDR3 in DNA: TGTGCCAGCAGCGTAGTAGGGGCTGGGACAGATACGCAGTATTTT. Translated: CASSVVGAGTDTQYF. The chain joins TRBV9 to TRBJ2-3; possible D gene TRBD1, 5 bases. CDR3 length: 15 amino acids. Trimming left V 0 bases short and J 3 bases short, with 11 bases between. The V gene's germline CDR1 is SGDLS and CDR2 YYNGEE.

J is TRBJ2-1 and V is TRBV28; 8 positions match TRBD2. J lost 0 bases, V lost 7 bases, and 5 bases had no gene match. Germline CDR1 reads MDHEN; CDR2 reads SYDVKM. The CDR3 consists of 15 residues. In nucleotides, the CDR3 is TGTGCCAGCACACCGGGGGGGAGCTCCTACAATGAGCAGTTCTTC. The encoded protein is CASTPGGSSYNEQFF.

This clone occurred a few times. The chain carries TRBV29-1 and TRBJ2-3; possibly TRBD1 for D (6 bases). Germline V gives CDR1 SQVTM, CDR2 ANQGSEA. The CDR3 spans 12 residues. Between the trimmed V and J ends, which lost 3 bases and 3 bases, there was a span of 7 bases. CDR3 in amino acids: CSVDQGTDTQYF. The CDR3 DNA reads as TGCAGCGTTGACCAGGGGACAGATACGCAGTATTTT.

The rearrangement links TRBV3-1 (or the pseudogene TRBV3-2) to TRBJ1-6; 7 bases align to TRBD1. V trimming: 1 base; J trimming: 9 bases; junction bases outside the gene matches: 6. This CDR3 is 15 amino acids long. Germline CDR1 and CDR2: LGHDT and YNNKEL (reference sequence). CDR3 amino acids: CASSQGTGYGSPLHF. The DNA for the CDR3 is TGTGCCAGCAGCCAAGGGACAGGATACGGTTCACCCCTCCACTTT.

The chain carries TRBV3-1 (or the pseudogene TRBV3-2) and TRBJ2-7, with 7 nucleotides matching TRBD1. The germline gives CDR1 LGHDT, CDR2 YNNKEL (reference sequence). The CDR3 is 14 amino acids. J was trimmed by 3 bases and V by 4 bases; bases with no gene match: 6. This CDR3 reads CASSPPGQIYEQYF. CDR3 nucleotide sequence: TGTGCCAGCAGCCCTCCGGGACAGATCTACGAGCAGTACTTC.

This sequence joins TRBV15 and TRBJ2-1; 14 bases are a match to TRBD2. The CDR3 has 14 amino acids. Losses at the gene ends were 8 bases for V and 15 bases for J; bases not matched to a gene: 12. Germline V CDR1 and CDR2: LNHNV, YYDKDF (reference sequence). The CDR3 DNA reads TGTGCCACCGGGACTAGCGGGGGCGGTGGAAAAAGGTTCTTC. As protein: CATGTSGGGGKRFF.

The chain recombines TRBV28 with TRBJ1-5; 7 bases line up with TRBD1. The germline V gene encodes CDR1 MDHEN and CDR2 SYDVKM. This CDR3 region has 14 residues. V was clipped by 2 bases and J by 2 bases; unmatched bases: 0. The CDR3 coding sequence is TGTGCCAGCAGTTTAGACAGGGGCAATCAGCCCCAGCATTTT. Its translation is CASSLDRGNQPQHF.

The rearrangement uses TRBV5-4 and TRBJ1-6; D is perhaps TRBD1 (5 bases). V shed 0 bases and J shed 7 bases, with 14 bases lying between them. Germline CDR1 and CDR2: SGHNT and YYREEE (reference sequence). The CDR3 length is 16 residues. The CDR3 protein is CASSLEGRITNSPLHF. The CDR3 DNA sequence: TGTGCCAGCAGCTTGGAGGGGCGGATCACCAATTCACCCCTCCACTTT.

This clone has only one observation. This chain joins TRBV2 and TRBJ2-1, with D maybe TRBD2 (6 bases). Per germline, CDR1 SNHLY and CDR2 FYNNEI. Trimming stripped 5 bases from V and 10 bases from J, with 9 bases between. The CDR3 totals 11 residues. The CDR3 region has the DNA TGTGCCAGCAGTATCGCGGGGGAGCAGTTCTTC. Protein: CASSIAGEQFF.

The CDR3 region is CAINGPRGQNYGYTF. As DNA, the CDR3 is TGTGCCATCAACGGACCCCGGGGACAGAACTATGGCTACACCTTC. The genes are TRBV10-3 and TRBJ1-2, with 7 bases that match TRBD1. The CDR3 contains 15 residues. V was pared by 7 bases and J by 2 bases, with 10 bases of the junction left unmatched. CDR1 and CDR2 from the germline V gene are ENHRY and SYGVKD.

V usage is TRBV3-1 (or the pseudogene TRBV3-2) and J usage is TRBJ1-1; the match to TRBD1 covers 7 bases. Germline trimming cut 4 bases from V and 3 bases from J; bases unmatched to any gene: 5. The germline CDR1 and CDR2 sequences are LGHDT and YNNKEL (reference sequence). This CDR3 region has 14 residues. The CDR3 sequence is CASSRDSFYTEAFF. CDR3 coding DNA: TGTGCCAGCAGCCGGGACAGTTTTTACACTGAAGCTTTCTTT.